This T cell receptor beta chain was recorded in a study of shared clonotypes between healthy human individuals. As for the study in general: Per-donor plates numbered three CD4 naive, three CD4 memory, two CD8 naive and one CD8 memory.

Trimming removed 4 bases at V and 7 bases at J, with 6 bases between. Germline-derived CDR1 and CDR2 are SGDLS and YYNGEE. This CDR3 contains 11 residues. A note on this clone: The antigen is not known. Other DNA sequences in the same sample also yield this CDR3.

It was CD45RO-negative cells, positively selected for CCR7, that made up naive CD8 cells, with terminally differentiated effector memory CD45RA+ cells excluded. TCRdb's table, derived via immunoSEQ multiplex PCR, lists solely in-frame clones and lacks some. The table shows some 2 million clones, with less than 95% occurring only once. Regarding the study as a whole: Naive subsets typically showed greater estimated richness than memory subsets.

This receptor was obtained from a man aged 18 to 30 in good health. The chain links TRBV9 to TRBJ1-3; D gene ambiguous. Source material: naive CD8+ T cells sorted from blood. The CDR3 DNA reads TGTGCCAGCAGCCCGGGGAACACCATATATTTT. It translates to CASSPGNTIYF.